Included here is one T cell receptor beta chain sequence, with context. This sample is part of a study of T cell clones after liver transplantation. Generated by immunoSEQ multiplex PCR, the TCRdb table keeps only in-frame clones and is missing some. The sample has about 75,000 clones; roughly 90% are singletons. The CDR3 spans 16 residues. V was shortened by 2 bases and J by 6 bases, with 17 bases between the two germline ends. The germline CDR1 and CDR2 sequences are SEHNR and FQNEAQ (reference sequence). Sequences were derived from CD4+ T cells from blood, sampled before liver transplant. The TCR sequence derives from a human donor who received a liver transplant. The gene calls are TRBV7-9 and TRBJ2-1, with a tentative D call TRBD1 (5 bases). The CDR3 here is CASSLRVLGVGNEQFF. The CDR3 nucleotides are TGTGCCAGCAGCTTACGGGTGCTAGGGGTAGGCAATGAGCAGTTCTTC.